This T cell receptor (beta chain) was found in a study of identical twins. In TCRdb, the 5' RACE reads were re-called with MiXCR into one record per CDR3 protein. Seen here are 350,000 to 450,000 distinct CDR3 sequences, around a sixth observed once, and the top ten hold 9.5% to 15%. This CDR3 comprises 14 residues. Trimming pared 2 bases from V and 5 bases from J, leaving 12 bases between. CDR1 is SGHDN and CDR2 is FVKESK in the germline V gene. The specimen sequenced was naive T cells sorted from blood. The TCR sequence derives from a man in his fifties in good health. The rearrangement joins TRBV14 to TRBJ1-1; D might be TRBD1 (5 bases). DNA for the CDR3: TGTGCCAGCAGCCAAATGGGGGGAGGAACTGAAGCTTTCTTT. Encoded protein: CASSQMGGGTEAFF.